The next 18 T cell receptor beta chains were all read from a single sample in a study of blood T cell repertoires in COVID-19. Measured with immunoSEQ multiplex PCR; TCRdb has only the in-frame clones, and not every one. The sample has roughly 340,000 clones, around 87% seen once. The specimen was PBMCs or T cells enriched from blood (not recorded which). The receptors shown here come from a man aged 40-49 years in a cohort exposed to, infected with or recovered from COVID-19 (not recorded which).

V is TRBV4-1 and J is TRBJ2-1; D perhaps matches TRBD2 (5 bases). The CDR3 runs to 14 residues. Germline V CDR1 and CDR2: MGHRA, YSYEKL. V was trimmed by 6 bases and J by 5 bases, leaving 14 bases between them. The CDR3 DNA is TGCGCCAGCAGAAGCCTAGCAGAGGACAATGAGCAGTTCTTC. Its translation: CASRSLAEDNEQFF.

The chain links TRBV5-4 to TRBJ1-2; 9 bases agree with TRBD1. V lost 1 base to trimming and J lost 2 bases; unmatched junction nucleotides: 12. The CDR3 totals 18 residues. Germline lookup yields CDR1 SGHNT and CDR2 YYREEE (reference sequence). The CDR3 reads CASSLFTTGTGQNYGYTF. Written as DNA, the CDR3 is TGTGCCAGCAGCTTGTTTACTACGGGGACAGGGCAAAACTATGGCTACACCTTC.

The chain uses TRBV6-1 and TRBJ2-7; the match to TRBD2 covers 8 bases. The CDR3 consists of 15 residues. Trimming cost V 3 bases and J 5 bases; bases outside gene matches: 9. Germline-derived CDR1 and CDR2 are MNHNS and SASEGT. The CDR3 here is CASSDVAGHYNEQYF. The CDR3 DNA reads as TGTGCCAGCAGTGACGTAGCGGGGCATTACAACGAGCAGTACTTC.

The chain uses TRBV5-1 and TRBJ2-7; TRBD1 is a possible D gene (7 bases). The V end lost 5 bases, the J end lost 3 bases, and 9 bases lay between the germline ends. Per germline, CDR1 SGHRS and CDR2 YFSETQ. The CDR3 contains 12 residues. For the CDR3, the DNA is TGCGCCAGCAGGCGGGACAGCTACGAGCAGTACTTC. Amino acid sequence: CASRRDSYEQYF.

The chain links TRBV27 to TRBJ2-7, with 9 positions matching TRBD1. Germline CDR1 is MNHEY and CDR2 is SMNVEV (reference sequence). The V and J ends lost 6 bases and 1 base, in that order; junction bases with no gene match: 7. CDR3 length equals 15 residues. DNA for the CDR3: TGTGCCAGCAGCAGAACCGGGACAGGGTCCTACGAGCAGTACTTC. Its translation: CASSRTGTGSYEQYF.

CDR3 loop: CASSLETVGAYNSPLHF. The CDR3 region has the DNA TGTGCCAGCAGCTTAGAGACAGTAGGGGCCTATAATTCACCCCTCCACTTT. This chain connects TRBV7-9 to TRBJ1-6; maybe TRBD1 (5 bases). V was shortened by 1 base and J by 2 bases, with 12 bases between the two germline ends. The CDR3 is 17 residues long. Germline lookup yields CDR1 SEHNR and CDR2 FQNEAQ (reference sequence). Full variable domain (rest looked up from reference TRBV7-9 and TRBJ1-6): DTGVSQNPRHKITKRGQNVTFRCDPISEHNRLYWYRQTLGQGPEFLTYFQNEAQLEKSRLLSDRFSAERPKGSFSTLEIQRTEQGDSAMYLCASSLETVGAYNSPLHFGNGTRLTVT.

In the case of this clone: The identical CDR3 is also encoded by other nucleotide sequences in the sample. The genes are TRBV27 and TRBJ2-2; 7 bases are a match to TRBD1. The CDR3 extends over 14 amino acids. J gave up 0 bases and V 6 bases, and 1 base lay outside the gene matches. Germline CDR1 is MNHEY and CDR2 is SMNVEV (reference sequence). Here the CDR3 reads CASRGTANTGELFF. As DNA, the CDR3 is TGTGCCAGCAGGGGGACAGCGAACACCGGGGAGCTGTTTTTT.

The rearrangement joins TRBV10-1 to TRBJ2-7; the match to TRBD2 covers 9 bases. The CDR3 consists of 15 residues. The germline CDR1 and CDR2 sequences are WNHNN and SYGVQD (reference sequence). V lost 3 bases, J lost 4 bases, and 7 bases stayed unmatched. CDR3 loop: CASSENSGSGYEQYF. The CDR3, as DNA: TGCGCCAGCAGTGAAAATAGCGGGAGCGGGTACGAGCAGTACTTC.

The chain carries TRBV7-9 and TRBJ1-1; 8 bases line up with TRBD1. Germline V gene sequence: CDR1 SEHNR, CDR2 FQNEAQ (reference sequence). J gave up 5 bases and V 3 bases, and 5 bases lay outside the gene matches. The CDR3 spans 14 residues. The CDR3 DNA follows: TGTGCCAGCAGCTTGGGGGGACAGGCAACTGAAGCTTTCTTT. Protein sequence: CASSLGGQATEAFF.

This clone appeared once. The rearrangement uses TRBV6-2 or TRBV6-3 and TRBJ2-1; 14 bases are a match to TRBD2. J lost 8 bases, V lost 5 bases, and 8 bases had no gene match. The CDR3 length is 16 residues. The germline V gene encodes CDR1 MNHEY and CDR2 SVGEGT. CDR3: CASSDGTSGSGYEQFF. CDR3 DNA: TGTGCCAGCAGTGACGGGACTAGCGGGAGTGGGTATGAGCAGTTCTTC.

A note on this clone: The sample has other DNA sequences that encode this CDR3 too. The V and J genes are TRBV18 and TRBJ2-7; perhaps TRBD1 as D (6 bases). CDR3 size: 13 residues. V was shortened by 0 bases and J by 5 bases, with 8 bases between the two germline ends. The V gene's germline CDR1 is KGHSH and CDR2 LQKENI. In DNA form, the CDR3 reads TGTGCCAGCTCACCACCTTCAGGGGACGAGCAGTACTTC. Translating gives CASSPPSGDEQYF.

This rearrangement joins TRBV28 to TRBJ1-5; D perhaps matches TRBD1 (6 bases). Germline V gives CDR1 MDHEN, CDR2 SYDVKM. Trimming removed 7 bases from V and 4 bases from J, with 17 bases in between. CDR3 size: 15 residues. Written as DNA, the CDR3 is TGTGCCAGCACCTCAGGCGGGGGGCGGAATCAGCCCCAGCATTTT. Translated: CASTSGGGRNQPQHF.

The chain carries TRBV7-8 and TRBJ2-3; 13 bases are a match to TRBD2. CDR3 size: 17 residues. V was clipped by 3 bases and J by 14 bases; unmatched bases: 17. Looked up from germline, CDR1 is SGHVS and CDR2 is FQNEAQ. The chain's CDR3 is CASSLRTSGSKPPTLYF. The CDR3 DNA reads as TGTGCCAGCAGCTTGCGGACTAGCGGGAGTAAGCCGCCCACTTTGTATTTT.

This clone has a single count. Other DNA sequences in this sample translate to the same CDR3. As DNA, the CDR3 is TGCGCCAGCAGCTCGGGACAGGGCACTAATGAAAAACTGTTTTTT. It translates to CASSSGQGTNEKLFF. V and J are TRBV5-1 and TRBJ1-4, with 9 bases identical to TRBD1. This CDR3 is built from 15 residues. V shed 3 bases and J 2 bases; nucleotides not matched to a gene: 2. Germline CDR1 reads SGHRS; CDR2 reads YFSETQ.

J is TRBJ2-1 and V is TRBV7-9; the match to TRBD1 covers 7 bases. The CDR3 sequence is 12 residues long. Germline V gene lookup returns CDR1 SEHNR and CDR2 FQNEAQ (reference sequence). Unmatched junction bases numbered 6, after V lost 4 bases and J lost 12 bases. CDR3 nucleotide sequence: TGTGCCAGCAGCTCACAGGGGTACTGGCAGTTCTTC. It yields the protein CASSSQGYWQFF.

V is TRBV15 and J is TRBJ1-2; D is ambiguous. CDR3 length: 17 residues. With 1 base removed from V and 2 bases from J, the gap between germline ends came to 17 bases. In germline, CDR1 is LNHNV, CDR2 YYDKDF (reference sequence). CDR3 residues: CATSRVAFGPMNYGYTF. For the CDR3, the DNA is TGTGCCACCAGCAGAGTAGCGTTTGGCCCTATGAACTATGGCTACACCTTC.

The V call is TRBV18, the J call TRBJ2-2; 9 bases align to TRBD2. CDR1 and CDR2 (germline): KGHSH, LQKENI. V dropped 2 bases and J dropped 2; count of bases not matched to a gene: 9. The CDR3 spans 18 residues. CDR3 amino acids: CASSPTFLAGLNTGELFF. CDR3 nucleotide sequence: TGTGCCAGCTCACCAACTTTTCTAGCGGGATTAAACACCGGGGAGCTGTTTTTT.

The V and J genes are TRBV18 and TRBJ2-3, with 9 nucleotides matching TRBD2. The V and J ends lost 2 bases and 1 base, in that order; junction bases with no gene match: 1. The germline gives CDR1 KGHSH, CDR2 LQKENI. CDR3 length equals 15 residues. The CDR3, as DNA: TGTGCCAGCTCACCAATAGCGGGAGGCACAGATACGCAGTATTTT. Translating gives CASSPIAGGTDTQYF.